This T cell receptor (beta chain) was obtained from a study of T cell repertoires in cytomegalovirus infection. Background on the study: Used in the study were CMV epitopes, some recently identified and HLA-C-restricted, others well-studied and HLA-B-restricted.

One entry per CDR3 protein, called by TCRdb with MiXCR from the reads. The sample records roughly 200,000 distinct CDR3 sequences, roughly 34% being singletons. Points on this clonotype: The antigen remains unidentified.

There are 12 residues in the CDR3. Trimming left V 2 bases short and J 4 bases short, with 2 bases between. From germline, CDR1 is SGHVS and CDR2 FNYEAQ. The chain uses TRBV7-6 and TRBJ2-2, with unresolved D. This clonotype originated in a human donor in good health (CMV status not recorded). Some clones in this sample may be carry-over from other donors' samples. Sequences were derived from CD8+ T cells from cultured PBMCs, sampled from culture after CMV antigen stimulation. The CDR3 DNA reads as TGTGCCAGCAGCTTAACCACCGGGGAGCTGTTTTTT. Its protein product is CASSLTTGELFF.